This T cell receptor (beta chain) was retrieved from a study of cytomegalovirus exposure and HLA in healthy donors. In the study overall: Earlier results showed 117 million unique TCR beta sequences derived from approximately 170 million T cells.

Study-wide results and caveats: When analyzed later, a missense DCLRE1C variant was found to be linked to TCR beta V- and J-gene trimming.

60 Vbeta and 13 Jbeta primers were used in PCR. Some clones are missing from TCRdb's copy, which holds only in-frame ones; the method was immunoSEQ multiplex PCR. The data contain over 50,000 clones, about 90% of them singletons. Germline lookup yields CDR1 MDHEN and CDR2 SYDVKM. The CDR3 totals 14 residues. The ends were cut back, 4 bases at V and 6 bases at J, with 13 bases in the middle. This clone showed up just once. What it binds is unknown. The chain uses TRBV28 and TRBJ1-5, with D possibly being TRBD1 (5 bases). This TCR was sampled from a man younger than 45 in good health and CMV-seropositive. Input material: PBMCs. This chain's CDR3 is CASSWGTGTQPQHF. CDR3 DNA sequence: TGTGCCAGCAGTTGGGGCACAGGAACTCAGCCCCAGCATTTT.